The clone carrying this T cell receptor (beta chain) showed up many times. The antigen remains undetermined. Relative to the germline gene, one junction end is altered; a read error may explain this. This specimen comes from a study of CD8 T cells in ankylosing spondylitis. Regarding the study as a whole: Significant enrichment of disease-linked clones was reported in matched ankylosing spondylitis synovial fluid. Previous work reported some of these motif variants in the synovial fluid and blood of reactive arthritis.

Per germline, CDR1 WNHNN and CDR2 SYGVQD (reference sequence). This CDR3 has 11 residues. Quantitative 5'-RACE with molecular barcodes generated TCR beta libraries. TCRdb used MiXCR to reprocess the 5' RACE reads, holding one entry per CDR3 protein. Of approximately 240,000 distinct CDR3 sequences in the sample, approximately 10% were seen once. Sequences were obtained from blood, either unsorted or a sorted T cell fraction (not recorded which). This receptor was taken from a male donor with ankylosing spondylitis or in good health (not recorded which). This sequence joins TRBV10-1 and TRBJ2-7, with TRBD2 as a possible D gene (5 bases). The CDR3 reads CASSEGYEQYF. In DNA form, the CDR3 reads TGTGCCAGCAGTGAGGGCTACGAGCAGTACTTC.